The entry below gives a single TCR beta chain sequence along with its context. Its antigen is undetermined. The source of the sample is a study of vaccination effects on CD4 cells after COVID-19. ViraFEST assay sequencing came after antigen-specific CD4+ T cells were expanded with viral peptide pools. At the end of roughly 9 days of culture, CD4+ T cells were isolated. The study found no prior SARS-CoV-2 infection in the vaccine recipients, who tested negative for nucleocapsid antibodies. Per germline, CDR1 WNHNN and CDR2 SYGVQD (reference sequence). The CDR3 runs 15 residues. Trimming took 2 bases from V and 1 from J, leaving 9 bases between them. Sequencing was performed with immunoSEQ multiplex PCR; in TCRdb, only in-frame clones are kept and a portion is missing. The table records about 27,000 clones, around three quarters of them present only once.

Sequencing was performed on CD4+ T cells from PBMCs cultured with SARS-CoV-2 spike peptides, taken before COVID-19 vaccination. This TCR came from a human donor who received a COVID-19 vaccine. The chain employs TRBV10-1 and TRBJ1-5; no reliable D call. The CDR3 loop is CASSEGSRSNQPQHF. In nucleotides, the CDR3 is TGCGCCAGCAGTGAGGGGAGTCGGAGCAATCAGCCCCAGCATTTT.